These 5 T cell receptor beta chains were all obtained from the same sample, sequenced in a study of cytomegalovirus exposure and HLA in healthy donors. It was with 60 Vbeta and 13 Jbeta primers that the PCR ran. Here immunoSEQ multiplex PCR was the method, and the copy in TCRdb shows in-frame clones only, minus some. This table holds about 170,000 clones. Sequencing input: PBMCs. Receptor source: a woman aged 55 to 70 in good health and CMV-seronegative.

The DNA for the CDR3 is TGTGCCAGTAGTATTGGCGGGGGCGAGGAGACCCAGTACTTC. This gives the protein CASSIGGGEETQYF. This rearrangement joins TRBV19 to TRBJ2-5; perhaps TRBD2 as D (7 bases). V was clipped by 3 bases and J by 5 bases, with 13 bases between them. The CDR3 contains 14 residues. Germline CDR1 LNHDA, CDR2 SQIVND (reference sequence).

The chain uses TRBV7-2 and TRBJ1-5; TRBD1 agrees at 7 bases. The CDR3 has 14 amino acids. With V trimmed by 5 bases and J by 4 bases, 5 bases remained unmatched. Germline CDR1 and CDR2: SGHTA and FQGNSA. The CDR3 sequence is CASSPGQTNQPQHF. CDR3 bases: TGTGCCAGCAGCCCGGGACAGACAAATCAGCCCCAGCATTTT.

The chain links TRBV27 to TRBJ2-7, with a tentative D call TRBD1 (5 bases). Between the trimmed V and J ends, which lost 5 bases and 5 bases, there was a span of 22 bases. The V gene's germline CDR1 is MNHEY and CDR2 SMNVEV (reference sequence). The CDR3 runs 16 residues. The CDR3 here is CASSQQSREQFDEQYF. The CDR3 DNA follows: TGTGCCAGCAGTCAGCAATCCAGGGAACAATTTGACGAGCAGTACTTC.

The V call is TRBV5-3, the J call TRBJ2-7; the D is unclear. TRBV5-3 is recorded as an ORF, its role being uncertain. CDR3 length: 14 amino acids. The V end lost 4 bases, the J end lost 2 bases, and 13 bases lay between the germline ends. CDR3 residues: CARSLETFTYEQYF. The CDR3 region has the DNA TGTGCCAGAAGCCTAGAAACCTTTACCTACGAGCAGTACTTC.

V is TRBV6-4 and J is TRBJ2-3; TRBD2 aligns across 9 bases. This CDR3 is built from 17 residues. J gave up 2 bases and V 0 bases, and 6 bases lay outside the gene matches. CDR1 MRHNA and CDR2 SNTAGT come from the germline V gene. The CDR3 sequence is CASSDSPSGMVTDTQYF. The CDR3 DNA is TGTGCCAGCAGTGACTCTCCTAGCGGGATGGTCACAGATACGCAGTATTTT.